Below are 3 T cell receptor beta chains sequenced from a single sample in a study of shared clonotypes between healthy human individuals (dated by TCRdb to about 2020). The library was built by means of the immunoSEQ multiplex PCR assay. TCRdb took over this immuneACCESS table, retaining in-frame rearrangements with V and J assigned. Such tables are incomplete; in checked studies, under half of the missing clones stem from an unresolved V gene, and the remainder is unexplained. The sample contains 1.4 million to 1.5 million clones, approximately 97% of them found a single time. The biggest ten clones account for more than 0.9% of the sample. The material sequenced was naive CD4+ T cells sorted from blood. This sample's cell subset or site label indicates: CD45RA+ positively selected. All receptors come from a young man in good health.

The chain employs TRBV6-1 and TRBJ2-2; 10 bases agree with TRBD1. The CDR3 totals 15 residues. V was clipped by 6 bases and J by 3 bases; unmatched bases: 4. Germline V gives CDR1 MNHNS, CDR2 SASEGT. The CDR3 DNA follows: TGTGCCAGCAGAGAGGACAGGGGGGACACCGGGGAGCTGTTTTTT. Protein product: CASREDRGDTGELFF.

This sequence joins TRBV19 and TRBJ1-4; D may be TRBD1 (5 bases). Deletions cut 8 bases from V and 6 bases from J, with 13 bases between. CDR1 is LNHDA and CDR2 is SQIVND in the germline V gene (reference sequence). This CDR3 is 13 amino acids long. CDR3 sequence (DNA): TGTGCCAGTGCCCCACGAGGGGATGAAAAACTGTTTTTT. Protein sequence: CASAPRGDEKLFF.

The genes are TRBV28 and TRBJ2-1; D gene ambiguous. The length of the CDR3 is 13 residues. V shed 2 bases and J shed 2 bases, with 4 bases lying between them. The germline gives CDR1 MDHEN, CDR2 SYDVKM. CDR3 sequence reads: CASSLTTYNEQFF. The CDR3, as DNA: TGTGCCAGCAGTTTAACGACCTACAATGAGCAGTTCTTC.